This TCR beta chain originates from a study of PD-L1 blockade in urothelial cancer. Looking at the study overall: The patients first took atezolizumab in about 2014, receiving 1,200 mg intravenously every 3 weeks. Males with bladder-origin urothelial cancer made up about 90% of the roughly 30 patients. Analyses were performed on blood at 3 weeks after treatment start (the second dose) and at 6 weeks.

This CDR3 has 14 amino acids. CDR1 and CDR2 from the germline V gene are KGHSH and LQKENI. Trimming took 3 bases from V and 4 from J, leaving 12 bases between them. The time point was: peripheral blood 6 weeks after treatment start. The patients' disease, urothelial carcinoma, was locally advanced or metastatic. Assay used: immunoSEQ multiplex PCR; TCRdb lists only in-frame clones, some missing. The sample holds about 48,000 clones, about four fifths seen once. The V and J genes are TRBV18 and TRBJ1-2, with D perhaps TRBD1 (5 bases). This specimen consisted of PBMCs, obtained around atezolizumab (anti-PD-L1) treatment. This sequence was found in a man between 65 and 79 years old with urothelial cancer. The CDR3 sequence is CASSPDDSAYGYTF. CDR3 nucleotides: TGTGCCAGCTCACCTGACGACAGTGCCTATGGCTACACCTTC. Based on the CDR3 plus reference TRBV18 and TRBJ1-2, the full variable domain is NAGVMQNPRHLVRRRGQEARLRCSPMKGHSHVYWYRQLPEEGLKFMVYLQKENIIDESGMPKERFSAEFPKEGPSILRIQQVVRGDSAAYFCASSPDDSAYGYTFGSGTRLTVV.